This is a list of T cell receptor beta chains from one sample in a study of shared clonotypes between healthy human individuals. Produced via immunoSEQ multiplex PCR; TCRdb's table is partial and in-frame only. The sample lists some 1,100,000 clones; approximately 78% were seen once. Sequencing input: memory CD4+ T cells from PBMCs. These receptors came from a man aged 18 to 35 in good health. Some clones in this sample may be carry-over from other donors' samples. Each CDR3 is given with its conserved first and last residue. The D gene is left open where the match is weak. Clone size is given for some rows only: seen once, a few or many times, or a class if the clone is expanded.

-,few,TRBV5-6,TRBJ2-1,TGTGCCAGCAGCTCCTATATTACGGGGAGCTCCTACAATGAGCAGTTCTTC,CASSSYITGSSYNEQFF
-,once,TRBV5-1,TRBJ1-2,TGCGCCAGCAGCTTGAGTGGAGGGGGTGGCTACACCTTC,CASSLSGGGGYTF
TRBD2,-,TRBV28,TRBJ2-7,TGTGCCAGCAGTGGAAGCGGAGGTGCGGGAGCGCTCGAGCAGTACTTC,CASSGSGGAGALEQYF
-,-,TRBV23-1,TRBJ1-4,TGCGCCAGCAGTCAGTGCCCGGGGGGGGACCGACTGGCGAAGAATGAAAAACTGTTTTTT,CASSQCPGGDRLAKNEKLFF
-,-,TRBV5-1,TRBJ1-1,TGCGCCAGCAGCTTGGCCCGGGGTGTCGATGAAGCTTTCTTT,CASSLARGVDEAFF
TRBD1,-,TRBV4-1,TRBJ1-2,TGCGCCAGCAGCCTCCCTATACGTGCAGGGGGCGGGTATTGGTATGGCTACACCTTC,CASSLPIRAGGGYWYGYTF
-,many,TRBV5-1,TRBJ2-2,TGCGCCAGCAGCCGAACAATAAACACCGGGGAGCTGTTTTTT,CASSRTINTGELFF
TRBD2,-,TRBV7-2,TRBJ2-5,TGTGCCAGCAGCCCACAACTAGCGGGAGGTGGGGAGACCCAGTACTTC,CASSPQLAGGGETQYF
-,-,TRBV5-1,TRBJ2-7,TGCGCCAGCAGCTTGGTAGGGGGAAGCTCCTACGAGCAGTACTTC,CASSLVGGSSYEQYF
-,-,TRBV28,TRBJ1-1,TGTGCCAGCAGTTCTCTGGGACGCCGGCCTGAAGCTTTCTTT,CASSSLGRRPEAFF